This T cell receptor beta chain was profiled in a study of T cells in Graves' hyperthyroidism and ophthalmopathy. Overall study results and limits: In the analysis, a 13 V-J model separated ophthalmopathy from stable hyperthyroidism.

V shed 6 bases and J shed 4 bases, with 14 bases lying between them. The CDR3 runs to 14 residues. Germline CDR1 is MDHEN and CDR2 is SYDVKM. There are a few counts of this clonotype. What it binds is not known. Amplification yielded TCR beta CDR3 regions, with RNA transcripts as the source. Initially, a first-round RT-PCR of the TCR CDR3 employed the HTBI primer set. From the multiplex PCR reads, TCRdb called clonotypes with MiXCR, one entry per CDR3 protein. This sample has around 99,000 distinct CDR3 sequences, with more than 15% found just once. Patients were aged 18 to 65, had disease duration under 2 months, and had newly diagnosed hyperthyroidism. Not enrolled were patients with uncontrolled infection, other autoimmune disease, pregnancy or lactation.

The source of this sequence is a woman between 45 and 65 years old with Graves' hyperthyroidism. Sequenced material: blood. This chain uses TRBV28 with TRBJ2-3; D is unresolved. The CDR3 coding sequence is TGTGCCAGCAGCCCGCCGGTCCTCGCAGATACGCAGTATTTT. It specifies CASSPPVLADTQYF. Supplemented by reference TRBV28 and TRBJ2-3, the full variable domain reads DVKVTQSSRYLVKRTGEKVFLECVQDMDHENMFWYRQDPGLGLRLIYFSYDVKMKEKGDIPEGYSVSREKKERFSLILESASTNQTSMYLCASSPPVLADTQYFGPGTRLTVL.